The rows below give T cell receptor beta chains drawn from one sample of a study of blood T cell repertoires in COVID-19. Generated by immunoSEQ multiplex PCR, the TCRdb table keeps only in-frame clones and is missing some. The sample holds approximately 98,000 clones, around 81% seen once. The specimen sequenced was peripheral blood. Receptors were obtained from a woman in her seventies with acute or convalescent COVID-19. The CDR3 runs from the conserved cysteine through the conserved F or W. D genes are given only for firm matches. Size is omitted from some rows. Given values are once, few, many or a class for expanded clones.

j_call	v_call	clone_size	d_call	cdr3_aa	cdr3_nt
TRBJ1-3	TRBV19	NA	TRBD1	CASSTDRARGNTIYF	TGTGCCAGTAGCACCGACAGGGCAAGAGGAAACACCATATATTTT
TRBJ2-5	TRBV4-1	NA	NA	CASSQATGSETQYF	TGCGCCAGCAGCCAAGCCACCGGGAGCGAGACCCAGTACTTC
TRBJ2-5	TRBV28	NA	TRBD1	CASSSPGDRGQETQYF	TGTGCCAGCAGTTCACCGGGGGACAGGGGACAAGAGACCCAGTACTTC
TRBJ1-5	TRBV5-6	NA	NA	CASSLTGYNQPQHF	TGTGCCAGCAGCTTGACAGGGTACAATCAGCCCCAGCATTTT
TRBJ1-3	TRBV14	once	NA	CASSRNRGSSGNTIYF	TGTGCCAGCAGCCGGAATAGGGGAAGTTCGGGAAACACCATATATTTT
TRBJ2-7	TRBV5-1	NA	NA	CASSFRETYEQYF	TGCGCCAGCAGCTTCAGGGAAACCTACGAGCAGTACTTC
TRBJ1-3	TRBV4-2	few	NA	CASSQDANSGNTIYF	TGTGCCAGCAGCCAAGATGCGAACTCTGGAAACACCATATATTTT
TRBJ1-2	TRBV6-5	once	NA	CASSSRTGFYDYGYTF	TGTGCCAGCAGTTCCCGAACAGGGTTCTATGACTATGGCTACACCTTC
TRBJ2-2	TRBV6-1	NA	NA	CASSETVRNTGELFF	TGTGCCAGCAGTGAAACGGTGAGGAACACCGGGGAGCTGTTTTTT
TRBJ1-5	TRBV19	few	NA	CASSISPLTGYSNQPQHF	TGTGCCAGTAGTATATCCCCGTTGACAGGCTATAGCAATCAGCCCCAGCATTTT
TRBJ2-1	TRBV3-1/TRBV3-2	once	TRBD2	CASSQDSGGYNEQFF	TGTGCCAGCAGCCAAGATTCGGGGGGCTACAATGAGCAGTTCTTC
TRBJ2-1	TRBV21-1	few	NA	CASSRRQGLARSSNEQFF	TGTGCCAGCAGCAGGAGACAGGGCCTCGCACGATCGTCCAATGAGCAGTTCTTC
TRBJ2-5	TRBV5-8	NA	TRBD1	CASSARQGLQETQYF	TGTGCCAGCAGCGCAAGACAGGGGCTCCAAGAGACCCAGTACTTC
TRBJ1-4	TRBV4-1	NA	NA	CASSQDRVITNEKLFF	TGCGCCAGCAGCCAAGACAGGGTTATTACTAATGAAAAACTGTTTTTT
TRBJ2-7	TRBV9	NA	NA	CASSVESGRAYEQYF	TGTGCCAGCAGCGTAGAGTCCGGCAGGGCATACGAGCAGTACTTC
TRBJ1-2	TRBV7-9	NA	TRBD1	CASSQGTGLSMYTF	TGTGCCAGCAGCCAGGGGACAGGGCTGAGTATGTACACCTTC
TRBJ2-5	TRBV5-1	NA	NA	CASRLEETQYF	TGCGCCAGCAGGTTAGAAGAGACCCAGTACTTC
TRBJ1-2	TRBV29-1	NA	NA	CSVAAGNYGYTF	TGCAGCGTTGCAGCAGGGAACTATGGCTACACCTTC